The sequence of this T cell receptor beta chain was determined in a study of CD4 T cell repertoires in COVID-19. Study at large: After 10 days of IL-2 expansion, CFSE-low cells were relabeled and restimulated with other coronavirus spikes. Study results and limitations: Between roughly 6.5 and 28% of SARS-CoV-2 clonotypes also appeared in SARS-CoV and/or HKU1 spike cultures. Two or all three memory subsets shared several highly expanded SARS-CoV-2-reactive clonotypes.

In regard to this clone: What it recognizes is unknown.

Sequencing was done directly on freshly isolated, uncultured memory T cells. V was pared by 3 bases and J by 7 bases, with 15 bases between. The CDR3 totals 15 residues. CDR1 is ENHRY and CDR2 is SYGVKD in the germline V gene. Libraries were prepared by immunoSEQ multiplex PCR; TCRdb keeps only in-frame clonotypes and omits some of them. The sample contains 20,000 or so clones, roughly 84% of which appear only once. This chain joins TRBV10-3 and TRBJ1-4; D is unclear. This receptor was identified in a human donor who had COVID-19. The starting material was central memory CD4+ T cells from blood, obtained before the COVID-19 pandemic. CDR3 in DNA: TGTGCCATCAGTGACCCGTCCCGGGTCGGTGAAAAACTGTTTTTT. Its translation: CAISDPSRVGEKLFF.